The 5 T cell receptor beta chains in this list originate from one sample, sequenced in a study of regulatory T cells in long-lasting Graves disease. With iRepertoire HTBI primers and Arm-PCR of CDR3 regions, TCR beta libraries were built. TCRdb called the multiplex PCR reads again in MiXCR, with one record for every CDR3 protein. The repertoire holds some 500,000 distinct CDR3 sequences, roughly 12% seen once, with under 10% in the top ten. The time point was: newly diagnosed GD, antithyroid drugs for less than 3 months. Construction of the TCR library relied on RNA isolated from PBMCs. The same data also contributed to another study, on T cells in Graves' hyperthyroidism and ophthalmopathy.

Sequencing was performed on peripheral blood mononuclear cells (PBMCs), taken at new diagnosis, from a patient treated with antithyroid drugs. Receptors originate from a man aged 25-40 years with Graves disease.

The CDR3 is CATSTPGQRKNEQFF. CDR3 in DNA: TGTGCCACCAGTACCCCGGGACAGCGGAAGAATGAGCAGTTCTTC. The chain recombines TRBV24-1 with TRBJ2-1; TRBD1 matches at 7 bases. This CDR3 is 15 amino acids long. The trim removed 6 bases at V and 7 bases at J, leaving 11 bases unmatched. In germline, CDR1 is KGHDR, CDR2 SFDVKD.

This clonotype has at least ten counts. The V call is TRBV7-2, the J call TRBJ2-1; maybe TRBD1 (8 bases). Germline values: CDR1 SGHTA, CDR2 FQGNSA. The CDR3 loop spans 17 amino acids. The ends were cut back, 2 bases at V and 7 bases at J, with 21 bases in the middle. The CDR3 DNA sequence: TGTGCCAGCAGCTTACCCGAACAGGGGGAGGGAGGAAATGAGCAGTTCTTC. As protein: CASSLPEQGEGGNEQFF.

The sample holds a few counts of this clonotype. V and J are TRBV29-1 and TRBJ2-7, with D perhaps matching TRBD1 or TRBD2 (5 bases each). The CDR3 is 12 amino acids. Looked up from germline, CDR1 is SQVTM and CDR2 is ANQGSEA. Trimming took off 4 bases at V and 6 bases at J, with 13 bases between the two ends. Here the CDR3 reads CSVVRGVGEQYF. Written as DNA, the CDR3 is TGCAGCGTTGTGAGGGGTGTAGGCGAGCAGTACTTC.

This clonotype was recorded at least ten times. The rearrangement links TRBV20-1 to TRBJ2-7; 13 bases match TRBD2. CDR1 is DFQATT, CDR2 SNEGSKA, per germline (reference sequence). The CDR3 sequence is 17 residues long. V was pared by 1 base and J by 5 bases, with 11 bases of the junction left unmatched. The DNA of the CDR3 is TGCAGTGCTAGAGGCCCCCTACTAGCGGGAGGGAAGAACGAGCAGTACTTC. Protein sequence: CSARGPLLAGGKNEQYF.

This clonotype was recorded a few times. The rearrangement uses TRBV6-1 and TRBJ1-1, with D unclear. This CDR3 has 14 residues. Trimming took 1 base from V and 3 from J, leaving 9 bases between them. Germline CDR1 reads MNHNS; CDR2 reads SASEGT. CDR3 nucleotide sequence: TGTGCCAGCAGTGAAGTTCACCGATACACTGAAGCTTTCTTT. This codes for CASSEVHRYTEAFF.